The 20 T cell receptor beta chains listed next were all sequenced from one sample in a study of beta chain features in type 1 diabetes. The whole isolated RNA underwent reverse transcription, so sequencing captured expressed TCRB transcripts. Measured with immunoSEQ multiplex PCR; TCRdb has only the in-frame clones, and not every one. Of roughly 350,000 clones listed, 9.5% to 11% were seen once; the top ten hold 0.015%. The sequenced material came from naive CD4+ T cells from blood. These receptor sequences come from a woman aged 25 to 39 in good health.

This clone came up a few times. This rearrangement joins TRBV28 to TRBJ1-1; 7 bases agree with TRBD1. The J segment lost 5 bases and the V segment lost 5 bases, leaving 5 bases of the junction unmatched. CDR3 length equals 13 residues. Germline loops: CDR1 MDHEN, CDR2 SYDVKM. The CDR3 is CASSEGGKTEAFF. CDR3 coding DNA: TGTGCCAGCAGTGAAGGGGGCAAAACTGAAGCTTTCTTT. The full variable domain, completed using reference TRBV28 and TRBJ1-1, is DVKVTQSSRYLVKRTGEKVFLECVQDMDHENMFWYRQDPGLGLRLIYFSYDVKMKEKGDIPEGYSVSREKKERFSLILESASTNQTSMYLCASSEGGKTEAFFGQGTRLTVV.

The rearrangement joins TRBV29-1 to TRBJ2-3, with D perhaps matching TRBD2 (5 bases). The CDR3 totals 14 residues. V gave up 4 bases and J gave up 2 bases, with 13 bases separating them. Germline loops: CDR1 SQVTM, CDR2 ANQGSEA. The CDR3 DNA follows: TGCAGCGTTGCGCATGCGGGCACCACAGATACGCAGTATTTT. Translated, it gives CSVAHAGTTDTQYF.

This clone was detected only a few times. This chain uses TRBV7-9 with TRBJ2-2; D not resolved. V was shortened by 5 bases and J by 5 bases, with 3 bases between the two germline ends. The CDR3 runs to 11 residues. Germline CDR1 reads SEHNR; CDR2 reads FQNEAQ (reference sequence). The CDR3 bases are TGTGCCAGCAGCCCGACCGGGGAGCTGTTTTTT. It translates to CASSPTGELFF.

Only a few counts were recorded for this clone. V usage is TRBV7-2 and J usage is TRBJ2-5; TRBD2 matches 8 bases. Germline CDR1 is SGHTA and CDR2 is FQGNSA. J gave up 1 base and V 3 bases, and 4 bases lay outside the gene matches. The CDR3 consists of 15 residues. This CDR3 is CASSFTSGPQETQYF. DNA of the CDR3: TGTGCCAGCAGCTTTACTAGCGGCCCCCAAGAGACCCAGTACTTC.

CDR3 loop: CAWSRTDPLNEQFF. The CDR3, as DNA: TGTGCCTGGAGTCGAACAGACCCCCTCAATGAGCAGTTCTTC. This chain uses TRBV30 with TRBJ2-1; D gene ambiguous. Germline V lookup: CDR1 GTSNPN, CDR2 SVGIG (reference sequence). The CDR3 has 14 residues. V lost 2 bases to trimming and J lost 6 bases, with 14 bases between them.

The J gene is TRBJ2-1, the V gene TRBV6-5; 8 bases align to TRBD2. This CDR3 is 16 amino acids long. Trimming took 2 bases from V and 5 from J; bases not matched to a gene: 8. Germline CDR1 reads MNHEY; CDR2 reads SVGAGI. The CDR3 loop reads CASSYTSGPGDNEQFF. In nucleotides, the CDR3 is TGTGCCAGCAGTTACACTAGCGGCCCAGGGGACAATGAGCAGTTCTTC.

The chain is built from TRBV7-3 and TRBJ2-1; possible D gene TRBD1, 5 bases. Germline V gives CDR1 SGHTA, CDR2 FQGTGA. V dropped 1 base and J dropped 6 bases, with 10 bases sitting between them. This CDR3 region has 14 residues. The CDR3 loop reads CASSLNTGPNEQFF. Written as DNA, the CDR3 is TGTGCCAGCAGCTTAAATACAGGACCCAATGAGCAGTTCTTC. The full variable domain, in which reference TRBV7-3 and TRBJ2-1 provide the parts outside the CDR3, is GAGVSQTPSNKVTEKGKYVELRCDPISGHTALYWYRQSLGQGPEFLIYFQGTGAADDSGLPNDRFFAVRPEGSVSTLKIQRTERGDSAVYLCASSLNTGPNEQFFGPGTRLTVL.

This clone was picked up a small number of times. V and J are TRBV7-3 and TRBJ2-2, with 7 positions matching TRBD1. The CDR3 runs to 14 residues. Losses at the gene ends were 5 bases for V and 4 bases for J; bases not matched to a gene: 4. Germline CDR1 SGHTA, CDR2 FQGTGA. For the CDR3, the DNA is TGTGCCAGCAGCGCACAGGGGTCCACCGGGGAGCTGTTTTTT. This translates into CASSAQGSTGELFF.

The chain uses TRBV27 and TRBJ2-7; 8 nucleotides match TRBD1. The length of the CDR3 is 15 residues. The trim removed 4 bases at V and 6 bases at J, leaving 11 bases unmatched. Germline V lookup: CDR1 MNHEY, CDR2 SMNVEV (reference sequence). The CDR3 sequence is CASSSAGTGLREQYF. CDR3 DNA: TGTGCCAGCAGTTCAGCCGGGACAGGCCTCCGCGAGCAGTACTTC.

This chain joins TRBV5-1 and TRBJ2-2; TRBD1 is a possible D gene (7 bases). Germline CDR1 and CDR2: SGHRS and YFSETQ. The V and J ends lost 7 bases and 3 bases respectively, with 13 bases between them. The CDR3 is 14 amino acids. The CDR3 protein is CASSEGADTGELFF. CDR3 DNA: TGCGCCAGCTCGGAGGGGGCGGACACCGGGGAGCTGTTTTTT.

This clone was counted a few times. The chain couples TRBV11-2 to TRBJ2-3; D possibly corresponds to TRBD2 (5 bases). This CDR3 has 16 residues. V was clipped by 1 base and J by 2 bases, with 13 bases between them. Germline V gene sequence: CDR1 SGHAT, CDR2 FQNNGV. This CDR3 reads CASSLGGRGHTDTQYF. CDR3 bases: TGTGCCAGCAGCTTAGGCGGGCGCGGCCACACAGATACGCAGTATTTT.

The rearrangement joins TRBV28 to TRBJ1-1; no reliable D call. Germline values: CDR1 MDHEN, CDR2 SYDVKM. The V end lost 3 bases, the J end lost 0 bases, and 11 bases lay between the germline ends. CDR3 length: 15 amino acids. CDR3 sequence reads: CASSLVGVMNTEAFF. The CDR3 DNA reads TGTGCCAGCAGTTTGGTGGGAGTCATGAACACTGAAGCTTTCTTT. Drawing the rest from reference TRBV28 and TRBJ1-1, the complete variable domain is DVKVTQSSRYLVKRTGEKVFLECVQDMDHENMFWYRQDPGLGLRLIYFSYDVKMKEKGDIPEGYSVSREKKERFSLILESASTNQTSMYLCASSLVGVMNTEAFFGQGTRLTVV.

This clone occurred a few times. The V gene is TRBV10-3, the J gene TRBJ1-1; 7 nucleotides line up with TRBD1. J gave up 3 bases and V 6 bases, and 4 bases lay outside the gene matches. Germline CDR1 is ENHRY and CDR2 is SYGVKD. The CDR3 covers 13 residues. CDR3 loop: CAIRLGQDTEAFF. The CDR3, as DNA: TGTGCCATCAGGCTCGGACAGGACACTGAAGCTTTCTTT.

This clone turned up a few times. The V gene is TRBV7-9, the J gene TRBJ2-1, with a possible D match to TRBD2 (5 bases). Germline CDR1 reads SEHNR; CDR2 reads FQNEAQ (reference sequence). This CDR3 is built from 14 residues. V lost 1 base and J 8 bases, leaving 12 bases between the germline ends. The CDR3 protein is CASSLVRSVDEQFF. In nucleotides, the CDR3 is TGTGCCAGCAGCTTAGTCCGTAGCGTTGATGAGCAGTTCTTC.

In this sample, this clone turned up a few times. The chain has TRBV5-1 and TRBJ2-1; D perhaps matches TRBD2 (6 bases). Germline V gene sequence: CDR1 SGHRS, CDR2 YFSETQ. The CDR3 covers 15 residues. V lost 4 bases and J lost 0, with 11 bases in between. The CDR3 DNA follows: TGCGCCAGCAGCACGGCGGGACGCTCCTACAATGAGCAGTTCTTC. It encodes CASSTAGRSYNEQFF.

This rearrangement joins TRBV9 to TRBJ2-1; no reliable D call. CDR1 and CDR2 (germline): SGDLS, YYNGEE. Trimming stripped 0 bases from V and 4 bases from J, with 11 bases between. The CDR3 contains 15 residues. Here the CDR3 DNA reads TGTGCCAGCAGCGTAGCTGGAGCTGGTTACAATGAGCAGTTCTTC. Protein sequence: CASSVAGAGYNEQFF.

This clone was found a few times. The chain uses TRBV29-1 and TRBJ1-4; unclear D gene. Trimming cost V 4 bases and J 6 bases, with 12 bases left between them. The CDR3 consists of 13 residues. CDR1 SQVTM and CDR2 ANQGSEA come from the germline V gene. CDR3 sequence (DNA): TGCAGCGTTGTCGGGATGAGTTATGAAAAACTGTTTTTT. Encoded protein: CSVVGMSYEKLFF.

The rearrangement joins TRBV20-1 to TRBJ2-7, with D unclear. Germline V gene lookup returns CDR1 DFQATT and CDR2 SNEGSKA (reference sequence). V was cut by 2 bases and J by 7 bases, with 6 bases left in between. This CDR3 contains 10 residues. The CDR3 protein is CSARIVEQYF. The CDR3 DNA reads TGCAGTGCTAGAATCGTAGAGCAGTACTTC.

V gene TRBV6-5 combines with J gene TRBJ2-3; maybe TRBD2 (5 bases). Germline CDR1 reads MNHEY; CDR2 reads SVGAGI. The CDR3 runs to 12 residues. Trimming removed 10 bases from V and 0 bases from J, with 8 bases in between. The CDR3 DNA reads TGTGCCACCAGGAGGAGCACAGATACGCAGTATTTT. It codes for CATRRSTDTQYF.

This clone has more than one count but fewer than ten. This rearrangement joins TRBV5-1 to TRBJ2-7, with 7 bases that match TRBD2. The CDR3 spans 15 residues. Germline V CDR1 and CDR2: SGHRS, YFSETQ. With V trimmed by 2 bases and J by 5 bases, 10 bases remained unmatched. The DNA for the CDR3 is TGCGCCAGCAGCTTCTTGGCGGGAGATCGCGACGAGCAGTACTTC. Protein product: CASSFLAGDRDEQYF.